The subject of this entry is one TCR beta chain. This record comes from a study of blood T cell repertoires in COVID-19. Study in general: Acute and convalescent COVID-19 specimens originated in the United States, Italy and Spain.

Recruitment covered 20 to 25 US areas and drew participants whose ages spanned 18 to 89 years. The CDR3 totals 14 residues. Per the germline V gene, CDR1 is SGHNT and CDR2 is YYREEE (reference sequence). V dropped 3 bases and J dropped 8; count of bases not matched to a gene: 7. Per the original data handling: Amplifying reference gene primers gave estimates of nucleated cell counts. Using immunoSEQ multiplex PCR, the repertoire was profiled, and TCRdb retains in-frame clones only, with some absent. Clone size and the V and J calls come from that table; the DNA yielded D and trimming. The data show about 250,000 clones, roughly 85% seen once.

The origin of this receptor is a woman in her fifties or sixties with acute COVID-19. Sequencing used PBMCs or T cells enriched from blood (not recorded which). The V gene is TRBV5-4, the J gene TRBJ1-3; the match to TRBD1 covers 8 bases. Here the CDR3 reads CASSSGQGRDTIYF. In nucleotides, the CDR3 is TGTGCCAGCAGCTCCGGACAGGGCAGGGACACCATATATTTT.